The 18 T cell receptor beta chains listed next were all sequenced from one sample in a study of Ad26.COV2.S vaccination and SARS-CoV-2 variants. Documented treatment: roughly 18 received Ad26.COV2.S at low or high dose, single or two shots; 5 received placebo; per-sample allocation not given. Sampling occurred on day 63 after the first vaccine or placebo injection. The assay was immunoSEQ multiplex PCR, and TCRdb's table has in-frame clones only and misses some. The table records roughly 500,000 clones, about 88% of them present only once. Specimen: peripheral blood, collected in a trial of Ad26.COV2.S vaccine versus placebo. The receptors stem from a person between 18 and 65 years old who received the Ad26.COV2.S COVID-19 vaccine or a placebo.

The V and J genes are TRBV21-1 and TRBJ2-1; TRBD2 was called by the table and not checked on the DNA. TRBV21-1 is annotated as a pseudogene. The CDR3 extends over 14 amino acids. The CDR3 is CASPSAGGPNEQFF. The DNA for the CDR3 is TGTGCCAGCCCTAGCGCGGGAGGGCCCAATGAGCAGTTCTTC.

The DNA for the CDR3 is TGTGCCAGTACTCGGACAGGGCGAGGTTCACCCCTCCACTTT. Translation: CASTRTGRGSPLHF. V and J are TRBV19 and TRBJ1-6, with 8 bases aligning to TRBD1. The V gene end was trimmed by 7 bases and the J gene end by 9 bases; junction bases not matched to a gene: 8. The CDR3 runs to 14 residues. From germline, CDR1 is LNHDA and CDR2 SQIVND (reference sequence).

This clone was seen only a few times. The chain carries TRBV7-6 and TRBJ1-1; D is ambiguous. Deletions cut 5 bases from V and 1 base from J, with 8 bases between. Germline V gene lookup returns CDR1 SGHVS and CDR2 FNYEAQ. The CDR3 loop spans 13 amino acids. Here the CDR3 DNA reads TGTGCCAGCAGCCAAGACGGGAACACTGAAGCTTTCTTT. This codes for CASSQDGNTEAFF.

The genes are TRBV3-1 (or the pseudogene TRBV3-2) and TRBJ2-1; D is unclear. V shed 3 bases and J shed 1 base, with 7 bases lying between them. Germline V lookup: CDR1 LGHDT, CDR2 YNNKEL (reference sequence). CDR3 length: 14 residues. The CDR3 DNA follows: TGTGCCAGCAGCCATGCGAGTTCCTACAATGAGCAGTTCTTC. This sequence encodes CASSHASSYNEQFF.

A single count supports this clone. The chain recombines TRBV7-2 with TRBJ2-1, with TRBD1 identical over 9 bases. CDR3 length: 15 residues. V lost 4 bases to trimming and J lost 3 bases; unmatched junction nucleotides: 4. Per the germline V gene, CDR1 is SGHTA and CDR2 is FQGNSA. DNA for the CDR3: TGTGCCAGCAGCTACGGACAGGGGCTCTACAATGAGCAGTTCTTC. It is translated as CASSYGQGLYNEQFF.

The chain has TRBV5-1 and TRBJ2-5; 11 bases align to TRBD2. Looked up from germline, CDR1 is SGHRS and CDR2 is YFSETQ. The CDR3 spans 14 residues. V trimming: 7 bases; J trimming: 5 bases; junction bases outside the gene matches: 7. The CDR3 nucleotides are TGCGCCAGCGGTAGCGGGGGGGCCGATGAGACCCAGTACTTC. The encoded protein is CASGSGGADETQYF. The whole variable domain, filled in from reference TRBV5-1 and TRBJ2-5, reads KAGVTQTPRYLIKTRGQQVTLSCSPISGHRSVSWYQQTPGQGLQFLFEYFSETQRNKGNFPGRFSGRQFSNSRSEMNVSTLELGDSALYLCASGSGGADETQYFGPGTRLLVL.

The rearrangement links TRBV18 to TRBJ2-5, with 15 bases aligning to TRBD2. Germline V gene sequence: CDR1 KGHSH, CDR2 LQKENI. J lost 4 bases, V lost 4 bases, and 7 bases had no gene match. There are 17 residues in the CDR3. The CDR3 region has the DNA TGTGCCAGCTCACTTCTACCGGGACTAGCGGGGGGAGAGACCCAGTACTTC. Protein product: CASSLLPGLAGGETQYF.

This sequence joins TRBV7-3 and TRBJ2-2, with TRBD2 identical over 8 bases. The CDR3 totals 15 residues. Trimming took 5 bases from V and 5 from J; bases not matched to a gene: 7. In germline, CDR1 is SGHTA, CDR2 FQGTGA. The CDR3 region is CASSTGLAGTGELFF. DNA for the CDR3: TGTGCCAGCAGCACCGGGCTAGCGGGTACCGGGGAGCTGTTTTTT. Filled out from reference TRBV7-3 and TRBJ2-2, the complete variable domain reads GAGVSQTPSNKVTEKGKYVELRCDPISGHTALYWYRQSLGQGPEFLIYFQGTGAADDSGLPNDRFFAVRPEGSVSTLKIQRTERGDSAVYLCASSTGLAGTGELFFGEGSRLTVL.

V and J are TRBV19 and TRBJ1-5; tentatively, D is TRBD1 (5 bases). Germline V CDR1 and CDR2: LNHDA, SQIVND (reference sequence). This CDR3 comprises 15 residues. Here the CDR3 DNA reads TGTGGCTCCAACCGGGACGCCGATAGCAATCAGCCCCAGCATTTT. Encoded protein: CGSNRDADSNQPQHF.

The V and J genes are TRBV2 and TRBJ1-5, with D maybe TRBD1 (6 bases). This CDR3 spans 14 amino acids. From germline, CDR1 is SNHLY and CDR2 FYNNEI. V was trimmed by 4 bases and J by 5 bases, leaving 12 bases between them. The CDR3 reads CASSGSAGDQPQHF. CDR3 DNA: TGTGCCAGCAGTGGTTCCGCAGGGGATCAGCCCCAGCATTTT.

The V and J genes are TRBV7-9 and TRBJ2-3; D not certain. CDR1 is SEHNR, CDR2 FQNEAQ, per germline (reference sequence). The CDR3 totals 16 residues. V was trimmed by 0 bases and J by 3 bases, leaving 13 bases between them. As DNA, the CDR3 is TGTGCCAGCAGCTTAGCGCTGGGCGGTTTAACAGATACGCAGTATTTT. Translated: CASSLALGGLTDTQYF.

This clone is a singleton in its sample. This chain uses TRBV2 with TRBJ2-1; no firm D call. CDR1 SNHLY and CDR2 FYNNEI come from the germline V gene. V lost 2 bases to trimming and J lost 6 bases, with 5 bases between them. The CDR3 contains 12 residues. The CDR3 sequence: CASSEFSNEQFF. For the CDR3, the DNA is TGTGCCAGCAGTGAATTCAGCAATGAGCAGTTCTTC.

This clone was found once. The V gene is TRBV7-2, the J gene TRBJ2-2; possibly TRBD2 for D (7 bases). The CDR3 runs 16 residues. Germline CDR1 SGHTA, CDR2 FQGNSA. V was trimmed by 3 bases and J by 4 bases, leaving 15 bases between them. CDR3 region: CASSLPAAGATGELFF. CDR3 coding DNA: TGTGCCAGCAGCTTGCCTGCCGCGGGGGCCACCGGGGAGCTGTTTTTT. The entire variable domain, with the rest obtained from reference TRBV7-2 and TRBJ2-2, is as follows: GAGVSQSPSNKVTEKGKDVELRCDPISGHTALYWYRQSLGQGLEFLIYFQGNSAPDKSGLPSDRFSAERTGGSVSTLTIQRTQQEDSAVYLCASSLPAAGATGELFFGEGSRLTVL.

V usage is TRBV11-3 and J usage is TRBJ2-3, with D hard to call. The germline V and J ends were trimmed by 6 bases and 2 bases, with 9 bases remaining between them. This CDR3 is 13 amino acids long. The germline V gene has CDR1 SGHNT and CDR2 YENEEA. CDR3 DNA: TGTGCCAGCAGAGGTAGGGACACAGATACGCAGTATTTT. This sequence encodes CASRGRDTDTQYF.

The chain is built from TRBV20-1 and TRBJ2-7; unclear D gene. CDR3 size: 13 residues. Germline loops: CDR1 DFQATT, CDR2 SNEGSKA (reference sequence). V was pared by 3 bases and J by 1 base, with 10 bases between. CDR3 in amino acids: CSASIPGSYEQYF. In DNA form, the CDR3 reads TGCAGTGCTAGTATCCCAGGATCCTACGAGCAGTACTTC.

This clone was observed a handful of times. This sample also contains other DNA sequences that code for the same CDR3. The chain carries TRBV7-2 and TRBJ2-3, with unresolved D. Germline V gene data show CDR1 as SGHTA and CDR2 as FQGNSA. The CDR3 contains 14 residues. Trimming took off 2 bases at V and 1 base at J, with 7 bases between the two ends. The CDR3 nucleotides read TGTGCCAGCAGCTTAACTGGGCGCACAGATACGCAGTATTTT. Translated, it gives CASSLTGRTDTQYF.

The rearrangement joins TRBV29-1 to TRBJ1-1; D remains unclear. Trimming took 4 bases from V and 0 from J, leaving 9 bases between them. Germline CDR1 is SQVTM and CDR2 is ANQGSEA. The CDR3 has 13 amino acids. CDR3 sequence reads: CSVGRRLNTEAFF. In DNA, the CDR3 is TGCAGCGTTGGCCGCAGGCTGAACACTGAAGCTTTCTTT.

The chain employs TRBV30 and TRBJ2-7; D possibly uses TRBD1 or TRBD2 (6 bases each). The ends were cut back, 2 bases at V and 2 bases at J, with 22 bases in the middle. Germline CDR1 is GTSNPN and CDR2 is SVGIG (reference sequence). The CDR3 sequence is 17 residues long. Written as DNA, the CDR3 is TGTGCCTGGAGTTTTTTTCCCGGGGGCTTGGTTACCTACGAGCAGTACGTC. This codes for CAWSFFPGGLVTYEQYV.